The subject of this entry is one TCR beta chain. Profiled with immunoSEQ multiplex PCR; TCRdb holds only in-frame clones, not every one. This table has approximately 200,000 clones, 87% appearing once. This sample stems from a study of blood T cell repertoires in COVID-19. Trimming left V 1 base short and J 3 bases short, with 17 bases between. The length of the CDR3 is 16 residues. The germline V gene has CDR1 SGDLS and CDR2 YYNGEE. The chain carries TRBV9 and TRBJ2-7, with TRBD1 as a possible D gene (5 bases). The sample comprised PBMCs or T cells enriched from blood (not recorded which). This TCR was recovered from a man younger than 40 who had recovered from COVID-19. Here the CDR3 reads CASSVRTPTDLYEQYF. The CDR3 DNA sequence: TGTGCCAGCAGCGTAAGGACACCCACCGACCTCTACGAGCAGTACTTC.